The clone carrying this T cell receptor beta chain turned up a few times. Its antigen is unknown. These data originate in a study of T-cell memory formation after mild COVID-19. Study outcomes and limitations: Clones shrinking between day 15 and 85 showed a balanced CD4/CD8 split, and those that grew later tilted toward CD4+. Pre-infection memory already had some responding clones, implying cross-reactive memory joined.

The CDR3 loop spans 13 amino acids. Germline V gene lookup returns CDR1 SQVTM and CDR2 ANQGSEA. V was shortened by 6 bases and J by 0 bases, with 12 bases between the two germline ends. TCRdb reprocessed the 5' RACE reads via MiXCR and lists one record per CDR3 protein. Counted here are 430,000 or so distinct CDR3 sequences, 20% to 25% occurring once; the ten biggest clones make up roughly an eighth. This TCR was sampled from an adult woman who had mild COVID-19 (a few samples of this study predate the infection). Cell type and time point are not known. V usage is TRBV29-1 and J usage is TRBJ2-7; D tentatively reads TRBD1 or TRBD2 (5 bases each). Sequencing input: PBMCs or a T cell subset sorted from them (not recorded which). The CDR3 loop is CSVLRESSYEQYF. The CDR3 bases are TGCAGCGTGCTCAGGGAGAGCTCCTACGAGCAGTACTTC.